This paragraph reports one T cell receptor (beta chain). The sample belongs to a study of blood T cell repertoires in COVID-19. The table came from immunoSEQ multiplex PCR; TCRdb's copy has only in-frame clones and leaves some out. This table holds some 220,000 clones, 70% to 90% found once. The J segment lost 8 bases and the V segment lost 7 bases, leaving 5 bases of the junction unmatched. The germline V gene encodes CDR1 SQVTM and CDR2 ANQGSEA. This CDR3 has 13 amino acids. The chain joins TRBV29-1 to TRBJ1-6, with TRBD1 identical over 10 bases. This clonotype was obtained from a woman between 70 and 85 years old with COVID-19, enrolled during active disease. Source material: peripheral blood. CDR3 protein: CSARTGGDSPLHF. CDR3 nucleotide sequence: TGCAGCGCCCGGACAGGGGGGGATTCACCCCTCCACTTT.